These 18 T cell receptor beta chains came from one sample sequenced in a study of cytomegalovirus exposure and HLA in healthy donors. Amplification used 60 Vbeta primers and 13 Jbeta primers. TCRdb's table, derived via immunoSEQ multiplex PCR, lists solely in-frame clones and lacks some. The profile shows about 140,000 clones, roughly four fifths of them singletons. Material for sequencing was PBMCs. These receptors were obtained from a woman between 45 and 60 years old in good health and CMV-seropositive.

The gene calls are TRBV11-3 and TRBJ2-2, with D perhaps TRBD1 (5 bases). CDR1 is SGHNT and CDR2 is YENEEA in the germline V gene. V lost 5 bases and J 6 bases, leaving 7 bases between the germline ends. This CDR3 spans 12 amino acids. CDR3 residues: CASSPQAGELFF. In DNA, the CDR3 is TGTGCCAGCAGCCCACAGGCCGGGGAGCTGTTTTTT.

The chain uses TRBV7-2 and TRBJ2-3, with a tentative D call TRBD2 (5 bases). This CDR3 is 14 amino acids long. The V end lost 2 bases, the J end lost 5 bases, and 11 bases lay between the germline ends. Germline V gene lookup returns CDR1 SGHTA and CDR2 FQGNSA. The CDR3 region has the DNA TGTGCCAGCAGCTTAAGGGAGATGGAAGATACGCAGTATTTT. It specifies CASSLREMEDTQYF. Full variable domain (missing parts from reference TRBV7-2 and TRBJ2-3): GAGVSQSPSNKVTEKGKDVELRCDPISGHTALYWYRQSLGQGLEFLIYFQGNSAPDKSGLPSDRFSAERTGGSVSTLTIQRTQQEDSAVYLCASSLREMEDTQYFGPGTRLTVL.

V gene TRBV5-1 combines with J gene TRBJ2-2; 10 bases line up with TRBD1. The CDR3 has 15 amino acids. Germline CDR1 and CDR2: SGHRS and YFSETQ. Losses at the gene ends were 3 bases for V and 4 bases for J; bases not matched to a gene: 3. DNA for the CDR3: TGCGCCAGCAGCTCGGGACAGGGGATCACCGGGGAGCTGTTTTTT. It translates to CASSSGQGITGELFF. Together with reference TRBV5-1 and TRBJ2-2, the CDR3 gives the full variable domain: KAGVTQTPRYLIKTRGQQVTLSCSPISGHRSVSWYQQTPGQGLQFLFEYFSETQRNKGNFPGRFSGRQFSNSRSEMNVSTLELGDSALYLCASSSGQGITGELFFGEGSRLTVL.

The chain has TRBV6-1 and TRBJ1-2; D call uncertain. This CDR3 comprises 15 residues. V was cut by 3 bases and J by 8 bases, with 19 bases left in between. CDR1 MNHNS and CDR2 SASEGT come from the germline V gene. The CDR3 DNA reads as TGTGCCAGCAGTGACCACACTCGAGGAGGCGTGGGCTACACCTTC. Protein: CASSDHTRGGVGYTF.

This rearrangement joins TRBV30 to TRBJ1-1; TRBD1 agrees at 9 bases. CDR3 size: 14 residues. Per germline, CDR1 GTSNPN and CDR2 SVGIG (reference sequence). V lost 8 bases and J lost 1; bases outside the gene matches: 8. The CDR3: CAGKAGQGNTEAFF. The CDR3 DNA is TGTGCCGGGAAAGCGGGACAGGGGAACACTGAAGCTTTCTTT.

The J gene is TRBJ1-2, the V gene TRBV4-1; no reliable D call. Germline CDR1 and CDR2: MGHRA and YSYEKL. V gave up 4 bases and J gave up 4 bases, with 13 bases separating them. The CDR3 runs to 14 residues. Written as DNA, the CDR3 is TGCGCCAGCAGCCGCGATGGAGACGGCTATGGCTACACCTTC. Protein: CASSRDGDGYGYTF.

This clone was found many times. CDR3: CASSLFASGGSETQYF. In DNA, the CDR3 is TGTGCCAGCAGCTTATTCGCTAGCGGGGGGTCAGAGACCCAGTACTTC. This rearrangement joins TRBV7-3 to TRBJ2-5, with 11 bases that match TRBD2. V gave up 2 bases and J gave up 4 bases; unmatched junction bases: 6. This CDR3 is built from 16 residues. CDR1 and CDR2 from the germline V gene are SGHTA and FQGTGA.

The chain recombines TRBV28 with TRBJ2-5; 9 nucleotides align to TRBD2. Trimming took 2 bases from V and 5 from J; bases not matched to a gene: 6. CDR1 is MDHEN and CDR2 is SYDVKM in the germline V gene. The length of the CDR3 is 15 residues. The CDR3 sequence is CASSLGGGAEETQYF. The CDR3 bases are TGTGCCAGCAGTTTAGGCGGGGGGGCCGAGGAGACCCAGTACTTC.

V usage is TRBV27 and J usage is TRBJ1-1; TRBD1 matches 12 bases. CDR1 is MNHEY and CDR2 is SMNVEV in the germline V gene (reference sequence). J gave up 9 bases and V 7 bases, and 12 bases lay outside the gene matches. The CDR3 contains 15 residues. CDR3 nucleotide sequence: TGTGCCAGCACCTCACCCGGGACAGGGGGCTTTAAAGCTTTCTTT. Its translation: CASTSPGTGGFKAFF.

The V gene is TRBV29-1, the J gene TRBJ2-7; the match to TRBD1 covers 7 bases. This CDR3 is 12 amino acids long. CDR1 and CDR2 from the germline V gene are SQVTM and ANQGSEA. With V trimmed by 4 bases and J by 6 bases, 6 bases remained unmatched. The CDR3 nucleotides are TGCAGCGTTGGACGACAGGGATCCGAGCAGTACTTC. Amino acids: CSVGRQGSEQYF.

The chain uses TRBV27 and TRBJ1-5; D is undetermined. CDR1 and CDR2 (germline): MNHEY, SMNVEV (reference sequence). The CDR3 has 15 amino acids. With 8 bases removed from V and 1 base from J, the gap between germline ends came to 15 bases. The CDR3 DNA reads TGTGCCAGCGGCGACTCCGGAGGGAGCAATCAGCCCCAGCATTTT. Translated: CASGDSGGSNQPQHF.

This chain joins TRBV5-6 and TRBJ2-5; possibly TRBD1 for D (5 bases). The germline gives CDR1 SGHDT, CDR2 YYEEEE. This CDR3 is 13 amino acids long. V lost 4 bases and J 5 bases, leaving 12 bases between the germline ends. The chain's CDR3 is CASSRQIGETQYF. The CDR3 coding sequence is TGTGCCAGCAGCCGACAGATCGGGGAGACCCAGTACTTC.

The rearrangement uses TRBV2 and TRBJ2-3; TRBD1 might be the D (6 bases). The CDR3 is made up of 13 amino acids. Deletions cut 7 bases from V and 5 bases from J, with 13 bases between. Germline V gives CDR1 SNHLY, CDR2 FYNNEI. In nucleotides, the CDR3 is TGTGCCAGCATTCAGGGGCAGGGAGATACGCAGTATTTT. Translated: CASIQGQGDTQYF.

There are a few counts of this clone. This chain connects TRBV5-1 to TRBJ2-1; 8 bases match TRBD1. Germline V gene sequence: CDR1 SGHRS, CDR2 YFSETQ. V lost 1 base and J lost 4; bases outside the gene matches: 4. The CDR3 has 15 amino acids. CDR3 region: CASSLRQGAYNEQFF. CDR3 coding DNA: TGCGCCAGCAGCTTGAGGCAGGGGGCGTACAATGAGCAGTTCTTC.

As for this clone: At one of its ends the junction is not consistent with the germline gene, which may arise from a read error. This rearrangement joins TRBV29-1 to TRBJ1-2; 9 positions agree with TRBD1. This CDR3 has 12 residues. Germline V gives CDR1 SQVTM, CDR2 ANQGSEA. CDR3 in amino acids: CSVDPDRGSLLF. CDR3 nucleotides: TGCAGCGTTGACCCGGACAGGGGCTCTCTCCTCTTC.

This chain uses TRBV28 with TRBJ1-1; no clear D. This CDR3 spans 11 amino acids. The V end was cut by 5 bases, the J end by 3 bases, with 4 bases between. CDR1 is MDHEN, CDR2 SYDVKM, per germline. DNA of the CDR3: TGTGCCAGCAGTCGGTACACTGAAGCTTTCTTT. The encoded protein is CASSRYTEAFF.

V and J are TRBV6-6 and TRBJ2-4, with 7 nucleotides matching TRBD1. Per the germline V gene, CDR1 is MNHNY and CDR2 is SVGAGI (reference sequence). This CDR3 is built from 16 residues. V dropped 2 bases and J dropped 5; count of bases not matched to a gene: 9. The CDR3 region is CASSYPTRQGENIQYF. Written as DNA, the CDR3 is TGTGCCAGCAGTTACCCTACCCGACAGGGCGAAAACATTCAGTACTTC.

The chain recombines TRBV11-2 with TRBJ2-3; 9 nucleotides align to TRBD1. The V gene end was trimmed by 2 bases and the J gene end by 4 bases; junction bases not matched to a gene: 1. This CDR3 contains 14 residues. In germline, CDR1 is SGHAT, CDR2 FQNNGV. CDR3 nucleotides: TGTGCCAGCAGCTTAACAGGGGGCGCAGATACGCAGTATTTT. Its protein product is CASSLTGGADTQYF.